This T cell receptor (beta chain) was sequenced for a study of blood T cell repertoires in COVID-19. Study-level background: Samples taken during acute and convalescent COVID-19 were collected in the United States, Italy and Spain. In each case, the material was cDNA or gDNA derived from T cells, B-cell-depleted T cells, or PBMCs.

Unmatched junction bases numbered 7, after V lost 2 bases and J lost 7 bases. Germline CDR1 is SGHTA and CDR2 is FQGNSA. The CDR3 is made up of 14 amino acids. Method: immunoSEQ multiplex PCR; TCRdb's copy keeps in-frame clones and lacks some. Here the sample spans around 200,000 clones, roughly 85% being singletons. Sequences were obtained from peripheral blood. The V and J genes are TRBV7-2 and TRBJ2-7; 8 positions agree with TRBD1. The TCR sequence derives from a young woman who had recovered from COVID-19. The DNA for the CDR3 is TGTGCCAGCAGCTTACAACAGGGGGTGGGAGAGCAGTACTTC. Translation: CASSLQQGVGEQYF.